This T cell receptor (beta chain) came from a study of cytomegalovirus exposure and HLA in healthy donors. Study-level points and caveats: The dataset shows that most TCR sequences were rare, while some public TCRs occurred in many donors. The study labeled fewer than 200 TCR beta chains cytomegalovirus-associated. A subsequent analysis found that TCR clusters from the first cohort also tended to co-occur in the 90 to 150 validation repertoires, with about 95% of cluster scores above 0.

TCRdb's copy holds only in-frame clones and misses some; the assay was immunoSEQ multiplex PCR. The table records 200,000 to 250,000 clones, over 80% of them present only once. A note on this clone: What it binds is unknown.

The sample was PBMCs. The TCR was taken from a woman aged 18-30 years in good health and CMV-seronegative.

The CDR3 loop is CASSRDFQETQYF. DNA of the CDR3: TGTGCCAGCAGCCGGGACTTTCAAGAGACCCAGTACTTC. The V call is TRBV5-4, the J call TRBJ2-5; possibly TRBD2 for D (6 bases). The CDR3 contains 13 residues. From germline, CDR1 is SGHNT and CDR2 YYREEE (reference sequence). With 4 bases removed from V and 2 bases from J, the gap between germline ends came to 9 bases.